The 27 T cell receptor beta chains below were found in one sample sequenced in a study of blood T cell repertoires in COVID-19. Profiling relied on immunoSEQ multiplex PCR, and the TCRdb table lists in-frame clones only, not all of them. The data hold roughly 110,000 clones, with roughly 88% observed a single time. The sequenced material came from peripheral blood. The receptors here all came from a woman in her 70s who had recovered from COVID-19.

The rearrangement joins TRBV7-3 to TRBJ2-3, with 7 bases matching TRBD1. The CDR3 has 14 residues. J gave up 2 bases and V 4 bases, and 3 bases lay outside the gene matches. Germline V gene sequence: CDR1 SGHTA, CDR2 FQGTGA. CDR3 in DNA: TGTGCCAGCAGCTCGGGACAGTCCACAGATACGCAGTATTTT. It encodes CASSSGQSTDTQYF. Using reference TRBV7-3 and TRBJ2-3 for the parts outside the CDR3, the full variable domain is GAGVSQTPSNKVTEKGKYVELRCDPISGHTALYWYRQSLGQGPEFLIYFQGTGAADDSGLPNDRFFAVRPEGSVSTLKIQRTERGDSAVYLCASSSGQSTDTQYFGPGTRLTVL.

Only one count was recorded for this clone. The rearrangement joins TRBV7-8 to TRBJ2-5; D gene unclear. Trimming removed 6 bases at V and 1 base at J, with 9 bases between. Per germline, CDR1 SGHVS and CDR2 FQNEAQ. The CDR3 is made up of 13 amino acids. The CDR3 DNA reads TGTGCCAGCAGTTCAGTTGGCCAAGAGACCCAGTACTTC. This translates into CASSSVGQETQYF.

The J gene is TRBJ1-2, the V gene TRBV5-4; 8 nucleotides align to TRBD1. V shed 2 bases and J 6 bases; nucleotides not matched to a gene: 6. The CDR3 length is 14 residues. Germline assignment: CDR1 SGHNT and CDR2 YYREEE (reference sequence). In DNA, the CDR3 is TGTGCCAGCAGCTTTTCGACAGGGGAGAATGGCTACACCTTC. This translates into CASSFSTGENGYTF.

This chain joins TRBV28 and TRBJ2-7, with no clear D. The length of the CDR3 is 15 residues. Per the germline V gene, CDR1 is MDHEN and CDR2 is SYDVKM. Trimming stripped 6 bases from V and 0 bases from J, with 15 bases between. The DNA of the CDR3 is TGTGCCAGCAGCCATGACCCGGCGGTCTCCTACGAGCAGTACTTC. The encoded protein is CASSHDPAVSYEQYF.

The chain uses TRBV9 and TRBJ2-7; TRBD2 is a possible D gene (5 bases). Germline lookup yields CDR1 SGDLS and CDR2 YYNGEE. V lost 1 base and J 0 bases, leaving 14 bases between the germline ends. There are 16 residues in the CDR3. Here the CDR3 reads CASSVRAHGSSYEQYF. Here the CDR3 DNA reads TGTGCCAGCAGCGTAAGGGCGCATGGGAGCTCCTACGAGCAGTACTTC.

The count of this clone is one. The chain employs TRBV12-3 or TRBV12-4 and TRBJ2-1; perhaps TRBD2 as D (6 bases). Trimming left V 6 bases short and J 15 bases short, with 15 bases between. The CDR3 spans 11 residues. This CDR3 is CASRSGLEGFF. DNA of the CDR3: TGTGCCAGCAGGTCGGGACTCGAGGGGTTCTTC.

The chain joins TRBV7-2 to TRBJ2-2; a weak D match, TRBD1 (6 bases). Germline loops: CDR1 SGHTA, CDR2 FQGNSA. CDR3 size: 18 residues. The V end was cut by 2 bases, the J end by 1 base, with 17 bases between. In DNA, the CDR3 is TGTGCCAGCAGCTTAAGCCTCAGGGGCCAAGGGAACACCGGGGAGCTGTTTTTT. It encodes CASSLSLRGQGNTGELFF.

V and J are TRBV7-9 and TRBJ2-1, with 14 bases that match TRBD2. The CDR3 extends over 18 amino acids. Germline loops: CDR1 SEHNR, CDR2 FQNEAQ (reference sequence). The V gene end was trimmed by 6 bases and the J gene end by 4 bases; junction bases not matched to a gene: 11. The CDR3 DNA reads as TGTGCCAGCAGAACTCCGGGACTAGCGGGAGTTGGTTACAATGAGCAGTTCTTC. Translation gives CASRTPGLAGVGYNEQFF.

The chain links TRBV19 to TRBJ1-5; 7 positions match TRBD1. The CDR3 sequence is 14 residues long. The V gene's germline CDR1 is LNHDA and CDR2 SQIVND (reference sequence). The V gene end was trimmed by 7 bases and the J gene end by 10 bases; junction bases not matched to a gene: 13. The DNA for the CDR3 is TGTGCCAGTATGGGGAGGACAGGCCACCGACCCCAGCATTTT. Residues: CASMGRTGHRPQHF.

V gene TRBV4-1 combines with J gene TRBJ1-2; a possible D gene is TRBD1 (5 bases). Trimming shortened V by 1 base and J by 7 bases, and 19 bases separated the two germline ends. The CDR3 consists of 16 residues. CDR1 MGHRA and CDR2 YSYEKL come from the germline V gene. The DNA for the CDR3 is TGCGCCAGCAGCCAAGGGGGCCAGCCCCTGAGTGGTGGCTACACCTTC. It yields the protein CASSQGGQPLSGGYTF.

The sample holds a few counts of this clone. V gene TRBV19 combines with J gene TRBJ2-7, with a tentative D call TRBD1 (7 bases). The CDR3 has 17 residues. The V end was cut by 5 bases, the J end by 0 bases, with 20 bases between. Germline lookup yields CDR1 LNHDA and CDR2 SQIVND (reference sequence). The CDR3 spells CASSLLPPGGTSYEQYF. In DNA, the CDR3 is TGTGCCAGTAGTCTCCTTCCGCCAGGGGGGACCTCCTACGAGCAGTACTTC.

The V gene is TRBV5-1, the J gene TRBJ2-5, with a possible D match to TRBD1 (6 bases). Germline CDR1 and CDR2: SGHRS and YFSETQ. The CDR3 consists of 13 residues. The V gene lost 3 bases and the J gene lost 0 bases, with 6 bases spanning the gap. Written as DNA, the CDR3 is TGCGCCAGCAGCTCAGGGGACCAAGAGACCCAGTACTTC. Translation gives CASSSGDQETQYF. The full variable domain, in which reference TRBV5-1 and TRBJ2-5 provide the parts outside the CDR3, is KAGVTQTPRYLIKTRGQQVTLSCSPISGHRSVSWYQQTPGQGLQFLFEYFSETQRNKGNFPGRFSGRQFSNSRSEMNVSTLELGDSALYLCASSSGDQETQYFGPGTRLLVL.

This clone is a singleton in its sample. The V call is TRBV27, the J call TRBJ2-7; tentatively, D is TRBD2 (5 bases). V was trimmed by 5 bases and J by 2 bases, leaving 10 bases between them. The CDR3 is 13 amino acids. CDR1 MNHEY and CDR2 SMNVEV come from the germline V gene (reference sequence). The CDR3 loop is CASSRTGAYEQYF. For the CDR3, the DNA is TGTGCCAGCAGTAGAACCGGGGCCTACGAGCAGTACTTC.

This rearrangement joins TRBV6-5 to TRBJ1-6, with a weak D call TRBD1 (6 bases). Germline V gene lookup returns CDR1 MNHEY and CDR2 SVGAGI. This CDR3 comprises 15 residues. Trimming left V 5 bases short and J 7 bases short, with 15 bases between. The CDR3 protein is CASSPMAGANSPLHF. In nucleotides, the CDR3 is TGTGCCAGCAGTCCTATGGCAGGGGCCAATTCACCCCTCCACTTT.

The chain couples TRBV28 to TRBJ2-3; D gene unclear. CDR3 length: 14 residues. V lost 5 bases to trimming and J lost 2 bases, with 11 bases between them. CDR1 MDHEN and CDR2 SYDVKM come from the germline V gene. The chain's CDR3 is CASSRYGSTDTQYF. CDR3 bases: TGTGCCAGCAGTCGGTACGGGTCCACAGATACGCAGTATTTT.

The V call is TRBV11-2, the J call TRBJ2-7; D possibly corresponds to TRBD1 (6 bases). CDR3 size: 15 residues. V dropped 1 base and J dropped 4 bases, with 14 bases sitting between them. CDR1 and CDR2 (germline): SGHAT, FQNNGV. The DNA for the CDR3 is TGTGCCAGCAGCTTAGGTCCGCGGACAGATTACGAGCAGTACTTC. Its translation is CASSLGPRTDYEQYF.

The genes are TRBV9 and TRBJ2-5; 7 bases match TRBD1. Germline trimming cut 3 bases from V and 4 bases from J; bases unmatched to any gene: 9. Germline CDR1 is SGDLS and CDR2 is YYNGEE. CDR3 size: 15 residues. CDR3 nucleotide sequence: TGTGCCAGCAGCGAGGGGGCTGTACAGGGAGAGACCCAGTACTTC. It translates to CASSEGAVQGETQYF.

This rearrangement joins TRBV18 to TRBJ1-3, with 12 bases identical to TRBD1. The germline V gene has CDR1 KGHSH and CDR2 LQKENI. This CDR3 comprises 15 residues. V gave up 4 bases and J gave up 8 bases; unmatched junction bases: 6. The chain's CDR3 is CASSQGQGATDTIYF. CDR3 nucleotide sequence: TGTGCCAGCTCACAGGGACAGGGGGCAACAGACACCATATATTTT. Supplemented by reference TRBV18 and TRBJ1-3, the full variable domain reads NAGVMQNPRHLVRRRGQEARLRCSPMKGHSHVYWYRQLPEEGLKFMVYLQKENIIDESGMPKERFSAEFPKEGPSILRIQQVVRGDSAAYFCASSQGQGATDTIYFGEGSWLTVV.

This clone was found once. The V and J genes are TRBV18 and TRBJ2-1; 12 bases are a match to TRBD1. Germline V CDR1 and CDR2: KGHSH, LQKENI. The CDR3 sequence is 15 residues long. V shed 3 bases and J 7 bases; nucleotides not matched to a gene: 4. The DNA for the CDR3 is TGTGCCAGCTCACCGGGGACAGGGGGCTGGAATGAGCAGTTCTTC. Residues: CASSPGTGGWNEQFF.

The chain links TRBV24-1 to TRBJ2-2; 8 positions agree with TRBD2. Germline CDR1 KGHDR, CDR2 SFDVKD. The CDR3 extends over 17 amino acids. V was clipped by 1 base and J by 5 bases; unmatched bases: 8. DNA for the CDR3: TGTGCCACCAGTGATTTCGGCGGGGGGCAGTGGACCGGGGAGCTGTTTTTT. Protein product: CATSDFGGGQWTGELFF.

The chain carries TRBV3-1 (or the pseudogene TRBV3-2) and TRBJ2-5; TRBD2 is a possible D gene (5 bases). Germline CDR1 LGHDT, CDR2 YNNKEL (reference sequence). V dropped 1 base and J dropped 1 base, with 13 bases sitting between them. The CDR3 sequence is 16 residues long. The DNA for the CDR3 is TGTGCCAGCAGCCAAGGGGCTAGCAGCCTCCAAGAGACCCAGTACTTC. Its translation is CASSQGASSLQETQYF.

The chain joins TRBV16 to TRBJ2-7; D is unresolved. This CDR3 has 12 amino acids. V gave up 0 bases and J gave up 2 bases, with 2 bases separating them. Germline lookup yields CDR1 KGHSY and CDR2 FQNENV. The DNA of the CDR3 is TGTGCCAGCAGCCAATCCGCCTACGAGCAGTACTTC. Translation gives CASSQSAYEQYF. Full variable domain (remainder filled in from reference TRBV16 and TRBJ2-7): GEEVAQTPKHLVRGEGQKAKLYCAPIKGHSYVFWYQQVLKNEFKFLISFQNENVFDETGMPKERFSAKCLPNSPCSLEIQATKLEDSAVYFCASSQSAYEQYFGPGTRLTVT.

The chain has TRBV5-5 and TRBJ2-7; the D gene is possibly TRBD2 (6 bases). V was cut by 1 base and J by 4 bases, with 6 bases left in between. Germline V gene sequence: CDR1 SGHKS, CDR2 YYEKEE (reference sequence). This CDR3 has 12 amino acids. CDR3 sequence reads: CASSLSGYEQYF. The CDR3 DNA is TGTGCCAGCAGCTTGAGCGGGTACGAGCAGTACTTC. The variable domain in full, with the rest retrieved from reference TRBV5-5 and TRBJ2-7, is DAGVTQSPTHLIKTRGQQVTLRCSPISGHKSVSWYQQVLGQGPQFIFQYYEKEERGRGNFPDRFSARQFPNYSSELNVNALLLGDSALYLCASSLSGYEQYFGPGTRLTVT.

This clone occurred a few times. CDR3 nucleotides: TGCAGCGTTGTTTCGGGGGGAGAGACCCAGTACTTC. This translates into CSVVSGGETQYF. The rearrangement links TRBV29-1 to TRBJ2-5, with 7 nucleotides matching TRBD2. The CDR3 is 12 amino acids. Per germline, CDR1 SQVTM and CDR2 ANQGSEA. Germline trimming cut 4 bases from V and 4 bases from J; bases unmatched to any gene: 3. Complete variable domain (other parts from reference TRBV29-1 and TRBJ2-5): SAVISQKPSRDICQRGTSLTIQCQVDSQVTMMFWYRQQPGQSLTLIATANQGSEATYESGFVIDKFPISRPNLTFSTLTVSNMSPEDSSIYLCSVVSGGETQYFGPGTRLLVL.

A single count supports this clone. The chain has TRBV28 and TRBJ1-5, with D possibly TRBD1 on 6 matching bases. This CDR3 comprises 16 residues. Trimming took off 3 bases at V and 3 bases at J, with 15 bases between the two ends. Looked up from germline, CDR1 is MDHEN and CDR2 is SYDVKM. The CDR3 DNA reads as TGTGCCAGCAGTTTCAGGGGAACAGCCCTCAATCAGCCCCAGCATTTT. Translating it yields CASSFRGTALNQPQHF.

J is TRBJ1-1 and V is TRBV4-2; 7 bases agree with TRBD1. CDR1 and CDR2 from the germline V gene are LGHNA and YNFKEQ. This CDR3 region has 10 residues. The CDR3 DNA follows: TGTCCCGACAGGGACACTGAAGCTTTCTTT. Its protein is CPDRDTEAFF.

V usage is TRBV9 and J usage is TRBJ2-5; D not certain. Trimming cost V 4 bases and J 2 bases, with 12 bases left between them. The germline gives CDR1 SGDLS, CDR2 YYNGEE. The length of the CDR3 is 14 residues. The CDR3 DNA sequence: TGTGCCAGCAGCCCCCGTGGAGTGCAAGAGACCCAGTACTTC. Translation gives CASSPRGVQETQYF. Combining the CDR3 with reference TRBV9 and TRBJ2-5 gives the whole variable domain DSGVTQTPKHLITATGQRVTLRCSPRSGDLSVYWYQQSLDQGLQFLIQYYNGEERAKGNILERFSAQQFPDLHSELNLSSLELGDSALYFCASSPRGVQETQYFGPGTRLLVL.